This T cell receptor (beta chain) was profiled in a study of blood T cell repertoires in COVID-19. Study-wide context: From the United States, Italy and Spain came samples of acute and convalescent COVID-19. PBMCs, B-cell-depleted T cells, or T cells were the source of the cDNA or gDNA that made up the material.

The germline CDR1 and CDR2 sequences are MDHEN and SYDVKM. With 5 bases removed from V and 0 bases from J, the gap between germline ends came to 14 bases. This CDR3 comprises 16 residues. This clone appeared a few times. Assay used: immunoSEQ multiplex PCR; TCRdb lists only in-frame clones, some missing. Found here are more than 200,000 clones, roughly 88% of them singletons; the top ten hold approximately 2.1%. Sample: peripheral blood. The chain carries TRBV28 and TRBJ1-3; possibly TRBD1 for D (6 bases). The sequence was obtained from a middle-aged woman who had recovered from COVID-19. The CDR3 sequence is CASSQRDTYSGNTIYF. CDR3 nucleotide sequence: TGTGCCAGCAGTCAGAGGGACACTTACTCTGGAAACACCATATATTTT.